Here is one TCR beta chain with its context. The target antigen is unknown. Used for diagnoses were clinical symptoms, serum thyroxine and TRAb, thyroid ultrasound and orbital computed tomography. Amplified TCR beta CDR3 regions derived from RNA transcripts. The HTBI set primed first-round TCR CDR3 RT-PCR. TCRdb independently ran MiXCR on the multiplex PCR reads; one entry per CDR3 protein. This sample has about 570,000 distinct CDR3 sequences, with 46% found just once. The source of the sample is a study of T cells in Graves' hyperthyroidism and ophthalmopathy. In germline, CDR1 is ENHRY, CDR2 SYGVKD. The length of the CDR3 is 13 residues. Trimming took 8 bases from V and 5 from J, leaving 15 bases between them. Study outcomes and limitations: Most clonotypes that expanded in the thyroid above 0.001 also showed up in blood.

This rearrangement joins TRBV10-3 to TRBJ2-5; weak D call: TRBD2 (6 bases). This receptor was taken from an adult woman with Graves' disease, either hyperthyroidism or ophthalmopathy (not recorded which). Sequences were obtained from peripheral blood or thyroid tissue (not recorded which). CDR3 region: CAIGRGMMETQYF. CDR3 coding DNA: TGTGCCATCGGCCGGGGGATGATGGAGACCCAGTACTTC.